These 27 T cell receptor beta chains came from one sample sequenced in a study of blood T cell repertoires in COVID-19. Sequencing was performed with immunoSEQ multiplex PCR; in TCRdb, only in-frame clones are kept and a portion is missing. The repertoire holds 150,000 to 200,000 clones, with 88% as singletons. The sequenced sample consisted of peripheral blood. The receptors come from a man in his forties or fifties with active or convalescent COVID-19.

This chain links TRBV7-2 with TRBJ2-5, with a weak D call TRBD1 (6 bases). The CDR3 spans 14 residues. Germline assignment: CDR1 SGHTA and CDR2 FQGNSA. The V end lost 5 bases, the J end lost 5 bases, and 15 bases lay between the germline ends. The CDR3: CASSRPGQTETQYF. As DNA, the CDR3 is TGTGCCAGCAGCCGCCCGGGACAAACGGAGACCCAGTACTTC.

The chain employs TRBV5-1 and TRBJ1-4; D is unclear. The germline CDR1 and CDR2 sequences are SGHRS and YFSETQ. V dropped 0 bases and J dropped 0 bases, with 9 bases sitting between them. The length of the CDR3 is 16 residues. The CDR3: CASSLVGEATNEKLFF. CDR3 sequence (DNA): TGCGCCAGCAGCTTGGTAGGAGAGGCAACTAATGAAAAACTGTTTTTT. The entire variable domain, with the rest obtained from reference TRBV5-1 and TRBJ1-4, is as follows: KAGVTQTPRYLIKTRGQQVTLSCSPISGHRSVSWYQQTPGQGLQFLFEYFSETQRNKGNFPGRFSGRQFSNSRSEMNVSTLELGDSALYLCASSLVGEATNEKLFFGSGTQLSVL.

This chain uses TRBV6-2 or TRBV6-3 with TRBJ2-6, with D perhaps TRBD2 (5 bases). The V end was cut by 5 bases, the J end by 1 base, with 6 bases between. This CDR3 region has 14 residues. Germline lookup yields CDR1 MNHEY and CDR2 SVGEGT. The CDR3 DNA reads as TGTGCCAGCAGTGAGGGATCTGGGGCCAACGTCCTGACTTTC. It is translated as CASSEGSGANVLTF.

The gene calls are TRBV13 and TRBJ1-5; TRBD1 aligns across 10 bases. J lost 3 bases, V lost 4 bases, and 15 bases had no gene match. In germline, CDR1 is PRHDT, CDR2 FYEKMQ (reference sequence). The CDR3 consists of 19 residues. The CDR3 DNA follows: TGTGCCAGCAGCTGGTTCCGGGACAGGGGATGGAAAAACAATCAGCCCCAGCATTTT. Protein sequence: CASSWFRDRGWKNNQPQHF.

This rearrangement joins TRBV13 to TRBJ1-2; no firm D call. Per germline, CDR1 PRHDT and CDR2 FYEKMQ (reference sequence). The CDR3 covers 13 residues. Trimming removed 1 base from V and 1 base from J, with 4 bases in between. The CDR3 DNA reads TGTGCCAGCAGCTTAGCCGGTAACTATGGCTACACCTTC. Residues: CASSLAGNYGYTF.

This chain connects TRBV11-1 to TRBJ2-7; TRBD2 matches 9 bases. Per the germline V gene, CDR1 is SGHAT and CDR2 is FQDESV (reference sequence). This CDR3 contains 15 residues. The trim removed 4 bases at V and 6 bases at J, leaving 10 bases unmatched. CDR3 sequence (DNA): TGTGCCAGCAGCTCGGTGGCGGGAGGGCTTCTCGAGCAGTACTTC. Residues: CASSSVAGGLLEQYF. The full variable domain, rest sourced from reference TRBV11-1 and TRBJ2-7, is EAEVAQSPRYKITEKSQAVAFWCDPISGHATLYWYRQILGQGPELLVQFQDESVVDDSQLPKDRFSAERLKGVDSTLKIQPAELGDSAMYLCASSSVAGGLLEQYFGPGTRLTVT.

The DNA of the CDR3 is TGTGCCAGCAGCTTAGATTTTGGGACAGGGTCTCTCCGGAATGAAAAACTGTTTTTT. It yields the protein CASSLDFGTGSLRNEKLFF. The chain uses TRBV7-9 and TRBJ1-4, with 9 nucleotides matching TRBD1. This CDR3 has 19 residues. The ends lost 1 base at V and 5 bases at J; junction bases unmatched: 14. Germline V CDR1 and CDR2: SEHNR, FQNEAQ (reference sequence).

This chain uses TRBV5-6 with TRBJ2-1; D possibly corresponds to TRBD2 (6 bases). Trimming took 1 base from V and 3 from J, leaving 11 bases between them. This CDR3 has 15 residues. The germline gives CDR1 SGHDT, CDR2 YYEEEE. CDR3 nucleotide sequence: TGTGCCAGCAGCTTGAGGGGAGGTTACTACAATGAGCAGTTCTTC. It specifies CASSLRGGYYNEQFF. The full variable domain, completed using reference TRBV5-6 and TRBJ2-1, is DAGVTQSPTHLIKTRGQQVTLRCSPKSGHDTVSWYQQALGQGPQFIFQYYEEEERQRGNFPDRFSGHQFPNYSSELNVNALLLGDSALYLCASSLRGGYYNEQFFGPGTRLTVL.

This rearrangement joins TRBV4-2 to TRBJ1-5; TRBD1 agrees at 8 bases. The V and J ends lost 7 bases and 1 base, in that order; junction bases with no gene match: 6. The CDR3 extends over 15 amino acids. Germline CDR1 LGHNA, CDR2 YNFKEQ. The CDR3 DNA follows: TGTGCCAGCATCCATCGGACAGGGAGCAATCAGCCCCAGCATTTT. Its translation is CASIHRTGSNQPQHF.

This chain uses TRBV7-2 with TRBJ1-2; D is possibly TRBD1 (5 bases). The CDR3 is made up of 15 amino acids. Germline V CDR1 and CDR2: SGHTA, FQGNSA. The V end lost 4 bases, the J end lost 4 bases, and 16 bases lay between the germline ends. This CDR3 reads CASSSIGAPSYGYTF. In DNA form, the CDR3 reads TGTGCCAGCAGCTCAATTGGGGCACCGTCCTATGGCTACACCTTC.

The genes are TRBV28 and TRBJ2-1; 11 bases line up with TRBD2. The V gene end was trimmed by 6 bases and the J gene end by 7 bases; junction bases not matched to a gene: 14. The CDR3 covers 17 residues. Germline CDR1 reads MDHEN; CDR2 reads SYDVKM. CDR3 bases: TGTGCCAGCAGACCCACGGGGCTAGCGGGAGGACAAAATGAGCAGTTCTTC. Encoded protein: CASRPTGLAGGQNEQFF.

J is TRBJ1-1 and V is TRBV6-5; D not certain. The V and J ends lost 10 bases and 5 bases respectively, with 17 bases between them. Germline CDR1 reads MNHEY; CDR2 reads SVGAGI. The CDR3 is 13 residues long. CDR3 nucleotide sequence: TGTGCCACCGTCGGACGGGGAGGTACTGAAGCTTTCTTT. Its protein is CATVGRGGTEAFF.

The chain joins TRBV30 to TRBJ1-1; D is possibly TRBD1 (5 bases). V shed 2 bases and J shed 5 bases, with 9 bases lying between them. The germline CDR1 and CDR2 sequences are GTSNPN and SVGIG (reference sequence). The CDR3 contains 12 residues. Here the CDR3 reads CAWSPGGTEAFF. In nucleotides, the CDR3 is TGTGCCTGGAGTCCGGGGGGGACTGAAGCTTTCTTT. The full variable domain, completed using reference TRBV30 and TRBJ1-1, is SQTIHQWPATLVQPVGSPLSLECTVEGTSNPNLYWYRQAAGRGLQLLFYSVGIGQISSEVPQNLSASRPQDRQFILSSKKLLLSDSGFYLCAWSPGGTEAFFGQGTRLTVV.

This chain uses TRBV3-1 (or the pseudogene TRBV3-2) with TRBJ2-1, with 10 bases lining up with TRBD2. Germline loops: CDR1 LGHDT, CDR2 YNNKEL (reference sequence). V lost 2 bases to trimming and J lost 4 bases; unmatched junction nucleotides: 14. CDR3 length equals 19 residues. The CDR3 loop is CASSQLPSGTSESYNEQFF. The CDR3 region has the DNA TGTGCCAGCAGCCAACTACCCTCCGGGACTAGCGAATCTTACAATGAGCAGTTCTTC.

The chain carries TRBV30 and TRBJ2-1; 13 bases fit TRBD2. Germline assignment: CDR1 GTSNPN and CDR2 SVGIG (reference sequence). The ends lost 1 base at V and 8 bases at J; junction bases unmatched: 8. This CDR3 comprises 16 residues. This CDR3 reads CAWSERTSGSVHEQFF. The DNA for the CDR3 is TGTGCCTGGAGTGAACGGACTAGCGGGAGTGTGCATGAGCAGTTCTTC. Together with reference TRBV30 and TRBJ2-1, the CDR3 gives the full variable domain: SQTIHQWPATLVQPVGSPLSLECTVEGTSNPNLYWYRQAAGRGLQLLFYSVGIGQISSEVPQNLSASRPQDRQFILSSKKLLLSDSGFYLCAWSERTSGSVHEQFFGPGTRLTVL.

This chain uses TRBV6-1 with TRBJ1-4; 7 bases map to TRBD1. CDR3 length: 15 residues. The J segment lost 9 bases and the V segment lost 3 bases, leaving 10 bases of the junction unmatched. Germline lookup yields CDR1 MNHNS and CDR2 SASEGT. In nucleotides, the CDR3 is TGTGCCAGCAGTGATCCGGGACAGACGGGCCAAAAACTGTTTTTT. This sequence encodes CASSDPGQTGQKLFF.

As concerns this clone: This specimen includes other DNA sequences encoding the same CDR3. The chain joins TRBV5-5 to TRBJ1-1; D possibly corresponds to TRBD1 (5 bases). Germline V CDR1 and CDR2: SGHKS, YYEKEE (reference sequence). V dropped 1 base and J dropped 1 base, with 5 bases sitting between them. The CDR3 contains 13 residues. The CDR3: CASSLQGNTEAFF. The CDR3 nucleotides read TGTGCCAGCAGCTTGCAGGGGAACACTGAAGCTTTCTTT.

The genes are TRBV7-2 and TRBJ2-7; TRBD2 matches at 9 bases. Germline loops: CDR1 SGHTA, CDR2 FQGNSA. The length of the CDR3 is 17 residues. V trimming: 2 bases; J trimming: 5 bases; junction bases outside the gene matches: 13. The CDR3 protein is CASSLIIGLLAGDEQYF. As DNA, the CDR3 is TGTGCCAGCAGCTTAATAATCGGGTTGTTAGCGGGGGACGAGCAGTACTTC.

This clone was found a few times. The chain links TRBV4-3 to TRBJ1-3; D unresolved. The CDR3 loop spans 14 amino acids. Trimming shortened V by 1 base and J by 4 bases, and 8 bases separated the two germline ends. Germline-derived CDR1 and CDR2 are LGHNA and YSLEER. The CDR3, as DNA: TGCGCCAGCAGCCAAGCGGGAGGAGGAAACACCATATATTTT. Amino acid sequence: CASSQAGGGNTIYF.

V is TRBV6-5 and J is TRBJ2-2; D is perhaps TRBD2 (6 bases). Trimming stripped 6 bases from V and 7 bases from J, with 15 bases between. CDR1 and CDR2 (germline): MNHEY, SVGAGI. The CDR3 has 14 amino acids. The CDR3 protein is CASRAGLMVGELFF. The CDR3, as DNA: TGTGCCAGCAGGGCGGGACTGATGGTCGGGGAGCTGTTTTTT.

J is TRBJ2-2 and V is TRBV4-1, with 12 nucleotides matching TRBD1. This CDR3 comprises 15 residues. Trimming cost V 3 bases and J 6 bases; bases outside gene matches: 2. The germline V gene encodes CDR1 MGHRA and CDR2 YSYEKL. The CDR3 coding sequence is TGCGCCAGCAGCCAGGGACAGGGGGCGGCCGGGGAGCTGTTTTTT. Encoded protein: CASSQGQGAAGELFF.

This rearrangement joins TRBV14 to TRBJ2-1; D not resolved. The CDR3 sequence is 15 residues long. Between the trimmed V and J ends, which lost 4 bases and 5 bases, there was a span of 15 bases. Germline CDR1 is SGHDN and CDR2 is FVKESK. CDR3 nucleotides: TGTGCCAGCAGCCCCTACAGAGTTCCGAACAATGAGCAGTTCTTC. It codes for CASSPYRVPNNEQFF.

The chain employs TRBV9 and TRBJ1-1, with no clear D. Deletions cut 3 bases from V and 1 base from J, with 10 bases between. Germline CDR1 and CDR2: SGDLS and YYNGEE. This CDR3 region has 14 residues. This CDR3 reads CASSAQSGNTEAFF. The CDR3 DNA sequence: TGTGCCAGCAGCGCGCAGTCTGGGAACACTGAAGCTTTCTTT. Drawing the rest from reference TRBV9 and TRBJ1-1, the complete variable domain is DSGVTQTPKHLITATGQRVTLRCSPRSGDLSVYWYQQSLDQGLQFLIQYYNGEERAKGNILERFSAQQFPDLHSELNLSSLELGDSALYFCASSAQSGNTEAFFGQGTRLTVV.

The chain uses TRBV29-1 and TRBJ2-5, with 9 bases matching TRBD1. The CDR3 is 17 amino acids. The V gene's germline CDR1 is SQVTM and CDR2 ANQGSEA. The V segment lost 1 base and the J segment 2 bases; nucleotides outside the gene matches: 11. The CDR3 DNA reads TGCAGCGTTGAAGGGACAGGGGCTTTAGGGCTACAAGAGACCCAGTACTTC. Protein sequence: CSVEGTGALGLQETQYF. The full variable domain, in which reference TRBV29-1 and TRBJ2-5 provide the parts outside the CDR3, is SAVISQKPSRDICQRGTSLTIQCQVDSQVTMMFWYRQQPGQSLTLIATANQGSEATYESGFVIDKFPISRPNLTFSTLTVSNMSPEDSSIYLCSVEGTGALGLQETQYFGPGTRLLVL.

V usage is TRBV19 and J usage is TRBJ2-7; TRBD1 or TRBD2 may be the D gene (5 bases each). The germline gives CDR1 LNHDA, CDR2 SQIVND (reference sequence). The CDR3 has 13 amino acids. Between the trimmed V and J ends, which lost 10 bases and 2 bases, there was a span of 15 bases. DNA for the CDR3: TGTGCCACTAGGGACCGACAGACCTACGAGCAGTACTTC. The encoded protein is CATRDRQTYEQYF.

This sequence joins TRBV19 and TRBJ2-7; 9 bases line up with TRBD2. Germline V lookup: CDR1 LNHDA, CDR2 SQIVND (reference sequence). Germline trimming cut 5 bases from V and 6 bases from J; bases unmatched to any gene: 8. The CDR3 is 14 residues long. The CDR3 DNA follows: TGTGCCAGTAGTGCCACCGGGACTAGCCCCGAGCAGTACTTC. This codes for CASSATGTSPEQYF.

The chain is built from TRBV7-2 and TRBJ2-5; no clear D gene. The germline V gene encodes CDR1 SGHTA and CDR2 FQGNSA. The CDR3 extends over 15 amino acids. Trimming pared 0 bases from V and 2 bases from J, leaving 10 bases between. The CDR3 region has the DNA TGTGCCAGCAGCTTAGCCCTGAGATATCAAGAGACCCAGTACTTC. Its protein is CASSLALRYQETQYF.